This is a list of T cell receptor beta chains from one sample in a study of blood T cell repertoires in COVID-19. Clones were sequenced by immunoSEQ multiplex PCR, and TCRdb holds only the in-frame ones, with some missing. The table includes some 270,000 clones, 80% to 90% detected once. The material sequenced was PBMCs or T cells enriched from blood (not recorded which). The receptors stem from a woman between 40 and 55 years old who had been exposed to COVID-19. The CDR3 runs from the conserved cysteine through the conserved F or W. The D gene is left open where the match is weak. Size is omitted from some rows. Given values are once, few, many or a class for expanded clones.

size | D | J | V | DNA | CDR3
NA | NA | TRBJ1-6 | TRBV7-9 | TGTGCCAGCAGCTTAGTGGAGGGGCGTAATTCACCCCTCCACTTT | CASSLVEGRNSPLHF
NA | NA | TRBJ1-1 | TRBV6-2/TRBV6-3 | TGTGCCAGCAGCATCGGAGGCATCGAAGCTTTCTTT | CASSIGGIEAFF
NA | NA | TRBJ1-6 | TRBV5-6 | TGTGCCAGCAGCTTCGGGGGTTCACCCCTCCACTTT | CASSFGGSPLHF
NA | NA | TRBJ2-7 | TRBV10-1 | TGCGCCAGCAGTGAGTTCAGGGCGGCCTACGAGCAGTACTTC | CASSEFRAAYEQYF
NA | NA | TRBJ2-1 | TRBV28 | TGTGCCAGCAGTAAAACCCCCGGCAGGCGAACCTACAATGAGCAGTTCTTC | CASSKTPGRRTYNEQFF
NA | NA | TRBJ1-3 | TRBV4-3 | TGCGCCAGCAGCCAAGACAGACAATCTGGAAACACCATATATTTT | CASSQDRQSGNTIYF
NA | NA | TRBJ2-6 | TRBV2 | TGTGCCAGCAGTTTAACAGCTGGGGCCAACGTCCTGACTTTC | CASSLTAGANVLTF
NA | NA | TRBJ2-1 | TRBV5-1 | TGCGCCAGCAGCTTGGAGCTGAGGACATACAACAATGAGCAGTTCTTC | CASSLELRTYNNEQFF
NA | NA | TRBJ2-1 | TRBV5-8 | TGTGCCAGCAGCTTCCAGGGGTTCTCCTACAATGAGCAGTTCTTC | CASSFQGFSYNEQFF
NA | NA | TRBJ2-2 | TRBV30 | TGTGCCTGGAATCGGAGGGTTTCCACCGGGGAGCTGTTTTTT | CAWNRRVSTGELFF
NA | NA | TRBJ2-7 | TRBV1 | TGCACCAGCAGCCAAGATAAAGGGACAACCCCCAACCCTTTCTCCTACGAGCAGTACTTC | CTSSQDKGTTPNPFSYEQYF
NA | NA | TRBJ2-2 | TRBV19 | TGTGCCAGTAGTACGGTGAACACCGGGGAGCTGTTTTTT | CASSTVNTGELFF
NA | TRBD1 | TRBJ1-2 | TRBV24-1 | TGTGCCACCTCGACAGGGCCCTATGGCTACACCTTC | CATSTGPYGYTF
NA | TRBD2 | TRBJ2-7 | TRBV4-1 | TGCGCCAGCAGCCAGCCAACTAGCGGGGGAGCCTACGAGCAGTACTTC | CASSQPTSGGAYEQYF
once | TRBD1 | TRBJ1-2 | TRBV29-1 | TGCAGCGTCCCCGGGACAGTCGACTATGGCTACACCTTC | CSVPGTVDYGYTF
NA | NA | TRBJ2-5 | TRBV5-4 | TGTGCCAGCAGCTTCGACAGCCAAGAGACCCAGTACTTC | CASSFDSQETQYF
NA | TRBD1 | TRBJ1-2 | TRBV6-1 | TGTGCCAGCAGTGAAGCGACGACAGGGGGCAATGGCTACACCTTC | CASSEATTGGNGYTF
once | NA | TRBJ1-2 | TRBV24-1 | TGTGCCACCTTAGACCTCACGGGTGGCTACACCTTC | CATLDLTGGYTF
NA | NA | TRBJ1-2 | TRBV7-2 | TGTGCCAGCAGCCCCTCGACAGTTCCTAACTATGGCTACACCTTC | CASSPSTVPNYGYTF
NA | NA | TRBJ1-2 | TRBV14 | TGTGCCAGCAGCCCTAGGGTGCGGGGTTCTAACTATGGCTACACCTTC | CASSPRVRGSNYGYTF
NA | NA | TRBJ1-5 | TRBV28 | TGTGCCAGCAGTCGGACGTTTTGGGCGGAGGGGCGCGTCATTCATCAGCCCCAGCATTTT | CASSRTFWAEGRVIHQPQHF
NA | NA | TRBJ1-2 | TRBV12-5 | TGTGCTAGTGGTTTGGAAGGGATCGTGTGGGGCGAAGACTATGGCTACACCTTC | CASGLEGIVWGEDYGYTF
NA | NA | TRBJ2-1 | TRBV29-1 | TGCAGCGTTGAACAGGGCGAGAGCTCCTACAATGAGCAGTTCTTC | CSVEQGESSYNEQFF
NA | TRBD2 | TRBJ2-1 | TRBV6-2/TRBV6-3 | TGTGCCAGCAGTTATAGTACTAGCGGCCCCTTCTACAATGAGCAGTTCTTC | CASSYSTSGPFYNEQFF
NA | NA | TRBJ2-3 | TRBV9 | TGTGCCAGCAGCCGCTACAGCGGGCAAACAGATACGCAGTATTTT | CASSRYSGQTDTQYF
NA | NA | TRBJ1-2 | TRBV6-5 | TGTGCCAGCAGTTACACTGGGGCGGCCCTAGTGGATGGCTACACCTTC | CASSYTGAALVDGYTF
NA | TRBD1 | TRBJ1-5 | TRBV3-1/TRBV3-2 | TGTGCCAGCAGTCCAGGGGGTTATAGCAATCAGCCCCAGCATTTT | CASSPGGYSNQPQHF
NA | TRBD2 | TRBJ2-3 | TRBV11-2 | TGTGCCAGTAGCGGGGGGGCAGGACCAGATACGCAGTATTTT | CASSGGAGPDTQYF
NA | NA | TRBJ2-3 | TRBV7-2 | TGTGCCAGCAGCTTAATGTGGGGCAGCACAGATACGCAGTATTTT | CASSLMWGSTDTQYF